This T cell receptor beta chain derives from a study of response to subunit inactivated influenza vaccine. Study-wide points: Each seasonal influenza vaccination recruits few new T cells, the authors suggested.

TCRdb fed the RT-PCR reads into MiXCR, producing one record per CDR3 protein. The sample has around 580,000 distinct CDR3 sequences, 13% to 15% seen once; the top ten hold 11%. The V gene lost 2 bases and the J gene lost 6 bases, with 19 bases spanning the gap. The CDR3 has 17 residues. Germline V gives CDR1 KGHSH, CDR2 LQKENI. As to this clonotype: Its antigen remains unknown.

The sample here was PBMCs from blood, taken 11 to 12 days after vaccination. This rearrangement joins TRBV18 to TRBJ2-2; a weak D match, TRBD2 (5 bases). The source is a man aged 50 to 59 who received an inactivated influenza vaccine. CDR3 residues: CASSPKAGYSRPGELFF. As DNA, the CDR3 is TGTGCCAGCTCACCAAAGGCGGGTTACAGCAGACCCGGGGAGCTGTTTTTT.